The T cell receptor (beta chain) described here comes from a study of regulatory T cells in long-lasting Graves disease. On the study more broadly: Less than 3 months of antithyroid drugs had been taken by newly diagnosed Graves' patients. Study results and limitations: With persistent disease, TRBV28, TRBJ1-2 and TRBJ2-5 were the favored segments.

In its sample, this clonotype was seen many times. Antigen: not known. Both iRepertoire HTBI primers and Arm-PCR of CDR3 regions were used to build the TCR beta libraries. TCRdb processed the multiplex PCR reads anew with MiXCR; each CDR3 protein has one entry. The sample gives about 420,000 distinct CDR3 sequences, about 15% of which show up once; 20% to 25% is in the top ten. The CDR3 has 15 amino acids. Germline V gene data show CDR1 as MNHEY and CDR2 as SMNVEV (reference sequence). Trimming at V came to 5 bases and at J to 3 bases, leaving 6 bases not matched to a gene. Documented time point: newly diagnosed GD, antithyroid drugs for less than 3 months. PBMC-derived RNA was used for the TCR library. Patients hailed from an endocrinology department in Xi'an, China. Separately, the same data were catalogued under a study of T cells in Graves' hyperthyroidism and ophthalmopathy. Turning to that study: A set of HTBI primers served as the primers for a first-round RT-PCR of the TCR CDR3.

The chain links TRBV27 to TRBJ1-5, with 8 bases aligning to TRBD1. Here the sequenced sample was peripheral blood mononuclear cells (PBMCs), taken at new diagnosis, from a patient treated with antithyroid drugs. The TCR sequence derives from a woman aged 18-30 years with Graves disease. The CDR3 spells CASSPWTGYNQPQHF. CDR3 nucleotide sequence: TGTGCCAGCAGTCCCTGGACAGGGTACAATCAGCCCCAGCATTTT.